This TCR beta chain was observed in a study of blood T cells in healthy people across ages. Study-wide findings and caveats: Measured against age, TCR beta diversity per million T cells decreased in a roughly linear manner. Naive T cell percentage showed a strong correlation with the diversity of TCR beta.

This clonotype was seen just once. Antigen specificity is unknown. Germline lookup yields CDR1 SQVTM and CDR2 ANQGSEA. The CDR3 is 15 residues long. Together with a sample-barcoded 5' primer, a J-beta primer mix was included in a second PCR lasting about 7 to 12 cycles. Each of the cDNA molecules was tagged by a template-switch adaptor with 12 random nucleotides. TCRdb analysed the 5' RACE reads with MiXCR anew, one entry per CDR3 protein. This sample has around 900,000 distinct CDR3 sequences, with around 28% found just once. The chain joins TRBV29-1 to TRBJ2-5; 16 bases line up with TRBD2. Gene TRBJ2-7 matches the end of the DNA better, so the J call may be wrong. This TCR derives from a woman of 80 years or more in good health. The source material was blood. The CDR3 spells CSVSPGLAGGYEQYF. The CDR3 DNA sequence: TGCAGCGTGAGCCCGGGACTAGCGGGAGGGTACGAGCAGTACTTC.